This TCR beta chain is from a study of shared clonotypes between healthy human individuals. Comments on this clone: What it binds is not known.

The data were produced by immunoSEQ multiplex PCR, yet TCRdb's version contains in-frame clones alone and is incomplete. This table has roughly 1.5 million clones, 95% to 99% appearing once. J gave up 4 bases and V 1 base, and 3 bases lay outside the gene matches. The CDR3 runs 14 residues. CDR1 SGHRS and CDR2 YFSETQ come from the germline V gene. General study findings and limits: Estimated richness values were generally larger in naive subsets than in memory subsets. When naive CD4 clonotypes were compared across four donors, approximately 5% were shared. Relative to their counterparts shared across all four donors, non-shared clonotypes exhibited diminished generation probabilities.

The J gene is TRBJ2-5, the V gene TRBV5-1; 8 bases match TRBD1. The sequence was collected from a young man in good health. The sample taken for sequencing was naive CD4+ T cells sorted from blood. Stated subset: CD45RA+ positively selected. The CDR3 DNA reads as TGCGCCAGCAGCTTGACAGGGGGATCAGAGACCCAGTACTTC. It codes for CASSLTGGSETQYF.